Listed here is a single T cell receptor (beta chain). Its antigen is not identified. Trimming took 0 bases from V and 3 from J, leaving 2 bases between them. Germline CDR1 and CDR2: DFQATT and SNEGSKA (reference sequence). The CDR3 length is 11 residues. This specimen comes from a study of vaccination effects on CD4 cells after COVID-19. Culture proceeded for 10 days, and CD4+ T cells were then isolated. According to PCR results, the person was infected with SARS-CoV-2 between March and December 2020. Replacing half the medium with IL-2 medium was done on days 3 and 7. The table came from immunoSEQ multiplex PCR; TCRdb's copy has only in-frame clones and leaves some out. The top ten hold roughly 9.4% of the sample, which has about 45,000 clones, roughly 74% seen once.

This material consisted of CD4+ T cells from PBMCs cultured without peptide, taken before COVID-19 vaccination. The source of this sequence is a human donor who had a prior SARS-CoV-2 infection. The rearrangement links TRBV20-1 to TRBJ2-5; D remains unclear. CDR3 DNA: TGCAGTGCTAGAGACGAAGAGACCCAGTACTTC. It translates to CSARDEETQYF.